The rows below give T cell receptor beta chains drawn from one sample of a study of blood T cells in healthy people across ages. One entry per CDR3 protein, called by TCRdb with MiXCR from the 5' RACE reads. The repertoire includes about 1,800,000 distinct CDR3 sequences, over 25% of them detected once, and 7% to 9% sits in the top ten. Sequenced material: blood. Source of these receptors: a young woman in good health. The CDR3 runs from the conserved cysteine through the conserved F or W. Fields, in order: clone size, D gene, J gene, V gene, CDR3 protein, CDR3 DNA. A D gene is named only where the DNA matches it firmly. Clone size is stated in some rows and not others, as once, few, many or a class when expanded.

- - TRBJ1-5 TRBV27 CASGLRGNQPQHF TGTGCCAGCGGGTTAAGGGGCAATCAGCCCCAGCATTTT
few TRBD1 TRBJ1-2 TRBV29-1 CSVVTGEDCGYTF TGCAGCGTCGTGACAGGGGAGGACTGTGGCTACACCTTC
- TRBD2 TRBJ2-5 TRBV14 CASSLLAGVKETQYF TGTGCCAGCAGCCTCCTAGCGGGAGTGAAAGAGACCCAGTACTTC
- TRBD2 TRBJ2-3 TRBV15 CATSRDLRPSGSTDTQYF TGTGCCACCAGCAGAGATCTGAGACCTAGCGGGAGCACAGATACGCAGTATTTT
few TRBD2 TRBJ2-1 TRBV28 CASTPTSGRGYNEQFF TGTGCCAGCACCCCGACTAGCGGGAGAGGATACAATGAGCAGTTCTTC
few - TRBJ1-1 TRBV2 CASSETGPTEAFF TGTGCCAGCAGTGAAACAGGGCCGACTGAAGCTTTCTTT
many - TRBJ2-7 TRBV12-3/TRBV12-4 CASAISSGPSYEQYF TGTGCCAGCGCTATTTCGTCGGGCCCCAGCTACGAGCAGTACTTC
- - TRBJ2-4 TRBV6-2/TRBV6-3 CASSYSAASQYF TGTGCCAGCAGTTACTCGGCAGCATCCCAGTACTTC
- TRBD2 TRBJ2-4 TRBV12-3/TRBV12-4 CASSYSGTRANEQYF TGTGCCAGCAGTTATTCCGGGACTAGGGCCAATGAGCAGTACTTC
- - TRBJ1-6 TRBV12-3/TRBV12-4 CASSFGIRQSPLHF TGTGCCAGCAGTTTTGGGATCCGACAATCACCCCTCCACTTT
few TRBD1 TRBJ2-7 TRBV20-1 CSARRTGAYEQYF TGCAGTGCTCGCCGGACAGGGGCCTACGAGCAGTACTTC
- TRBD2 TRBJ2-5 TRBV20-1 CSARAGASGQETQYF TGCAGTGCTAGAGCGGGGGCTAGCGGGCAAGAGACCCAGTACTTC
few - TRBJ2-1 TRBV4-1 CASSYGREEQFF TGCGCCAGCAGCTATGGACGGGAGGAGCAGTTCTTC
many TRBD1 TRBJ2-3 TRBV29-1 CSVEDWTGTTDTQYF TGCAGCGTTGAAGATTGGACAGGGACCACAGATACGCAGTATTTT
many - TRBJ2-5 TRBV11-2 CASSSGERAKQYF TGTGCCAGCAGCTCGGGCGAGAGGGCCAAGCAGTACTTC
many - TRBJ1-2 TRBV5-1 CASSLADAGGLGGYTF TGCGCCAGCAGCTTGGCCGATGCGGGAGGCCTTGGCGGCTACACCTTC
- - TRBJ2-1 TRBV24-1 CATKGRGENEQFF TGTGCCACCAAGGGCAGGGGTGAGAATGAGCAGTTCTTC
many - TRBJ2-1 TRBV12-3/TRBV12-4 CASSPFGNEQFF TGTGCCAGCAGTCCTTTTGGGAATGAGCAGTTCTTC
few - TRBJ2-7 TRBV5-6 CASSPGPRPYEQYF TGTGCCAGCAGCCCCGGGCCGCGTCCCTACGAGCAGTACTTC
few TRBD1 TRBJ2-7 TRBV20-1 CSARKRTGRYEQYF TGCAGTGCCCGGAAAAGGACAGGGCGGTACGAGCAGTACTTC
- - TRBJ1-1 TRBV20-1 CSAAPGLTTEAFF TGCAGTGCGGCGCCAGGGCTAACCACTGAAGCTTTCTTT
- TRBD2 TRBJ2-1 TRBV20-1 CSASPAGARNEQFF TGCAGTGCTAGCCCAGCGGGGGCCAGGAATGAGCAGTTCTTC
- - TRBJ2-2 TRBV28 CASSLYRAITGELFF TGTGCCAGCAGTTTATATAGGGCTATAACCGGGGAGCTGTTTTTT
- TRBD2 TRBJ2-3 TRBV7-9 CASSLVPGLAGDTQYF TGTGCCAGCAGCTTAGTGCCGGGACTAGCGGGAGATACGCAGTATTTT
- - TRBJ2-3 TRBV6-1 CASSEAPRWTVSTDTQYF TGTGCCAGCAGTGAAGCGCCGAGATGGACGGTGAGCACAGATACGCAGTATTTT
- - TRBJ1-3 TRBV12-3/TRBV12-4 CASSFRSSGNTIYF TGTGCCAGCAGTTTCAGGAGCTCTGGAAACACCATATATTTT
few TRBD1 TRBJ1-1 TRBV7-3 CASSPTGGKEAFF TGTGCCAGCAGCCCAACAGGGGGCAAGGAAGCTTTCTTT
few - TRBJ1-2 TRBV11-2 CASSPLGWGHREAGYTF TGTGCCAGCAGCCCTTTGGGATGGGGGCACCGGGAGGCAGGCTACACCTTC
- - TRBJ2-5 TRBV2 CASSSQGGAQETQYF TGTGCCAGCAGTTCTCAGGGGGGCGCCCAAGAGACCCAGTACTTC
- TRBD1 TRBJ1-2 TRBV4-3 CASSQDRTGRNYSYTF TGCGCCAGCAGCCAAGACCGGACAGGGAGGAACTATAGCTACACCTTC
few - TRBJ2-1 TRBV12-3/TRBV12-4 CASSWGPQIGGEQFF TGTGCCAGCAGTTGGGGACCACAGATTGGGGGTGAGCAGTTCTTC
- TRBD2 TRBJ2-5 TRBV19 CASTRLAGAQETQYF TGTGCCAGTACTCGACTAGCGGGAGCCCAAGAGACCCAGTACTTC
few TRBD2 TRBJ2-5 TRBV10-3 CAISGPTSGQETQYF TGTGCCATCAGTGGACCCACTAGCGGCCAAGAGACCCAGTACTTC
few - TRBJ1-2 TRBV5-1 CASSLALGEYGYTF TGCGCCAGCAGCTTGGCCCTAGGGGAGTATGGCTACACCTTC
- - TRBJ1-1 TRBV6-6 CASRPGQGGEAFF TGTGCCAGCAGACCGGGTCAGGGTGGCGAAGCTTTCTTT
- TRBD2 TRBJ2-5 TRBV29-1 CSVEGGTRGVETQYF TGCAGCGTTGAAGGGGGGACTAGAGGGGTGGAGACCCAGTACTTC
- - TRBJ1-1 TRBV6-2/TRBV6-3 CASSYRIPPDRTEAFF TGTGCCAGCAGTTATAGGATCCCTCCAGACAGGACCGAAGCTTTCTTT
- - TRBJ1-1 TRBV6-2/TRBV6-3 CASSPPRTAMNTEAFF TGTGCCAGCAGCCCACCTAGGACAGCGATGAACACTGAAGCTTTCTTT
few TRBD2 TRBJ2-6 TRBV7-2 CASSPVGTSGSGANVLTF TGTGCCAGCAGCCCCGTGGGGACTAGCGGCTCTGGGGCCAACGTCCTGACTTTC
few - TRBJ1-2 TRBV7-2 CASSLEVDYYGYTF TGTGCCAGCAGCTTGGAGGTGGACTACTATGGCTACACCTTC
few - TRBJ2-2 TRBV20-1 CSGIDGAMNTGELFF TGCAGTGGGATAGACGGAGCTATGAACACCGGGGAGCTGTTTTTT
- - TRBJ1-2 TRBV5-1 CASSPTRLSNYGYTF TGCGCCAGCAGCCCAACGCGTCTCTCTAACTATGGCTACACCTTC